Presented here are 32 T cell receptor beta chains from one specimen sequenced in a study of human T cells and chemical hapten exposure. Using its own MiXCR run on the RACE reads, TCRdb lists one record per CDR3 protein. The table includes 150,000 or so distinct CDR3 sequences, approximately 14% detected once. Time point indicated: patch test 1, 2 weeks after DPC sensitization. The treatment was: therapeutic diphenylcyclopropenone sensitization with weekly scalp DPC. Sequenced material: whole blood, taken in connection with sensitization to the hapten diphenylcyclopropenone (DPC). The origin of the receptors is a woman in her twenties or thirties with alopecia areata. Some clones in this sample may be carry-over from other donors' samples.

The genes are TRBV18 and TRBJ1-1, with 9 bases matching TRBD1. Germline CDR1 reads KGHSH; CDR2 reads LQKENI. The V gene end was trimmed by 6 bases and the J gene end by 8 bases; junction bases not matched to a gene: 7. The length of the CDR3 is 13 residues. The CDR3 loop reads CASSRQGGIEAFF. CDR3 DNA: TGTGCCAGCTCCAGACAGGGGGGCATCGAAGCTTTCTTT.

This chain links TRBV20-1 with TRBJ2-7; D is perhaps TRBD2 (6 bases). The CDR3 contains 13 residues. Germline loops: CDR1 DFQATT, CDR2 SNEGSKA (reference sequence). V lost 2 bases and J 3 bases, leaving 11 bases between the germline ends. CDR3 DNA: TGCAGTGCTAGATCGGGACTTGACTACGAGCAGTACTTC. Protein: CSARSGLDYEQYF.

This rearrangement joins TRBV29-1 to TRBJ2-5; no firm D call. The germline gives CDR1 SQVTM, CDR2 ANQGSEA. The CDR3 runs to 13 residues. Trimming cost V 3 bases and J 2 bases, with 10 bases left between them. CDR3 residues: CSVEQVIQETQYF. CDR3 DNA: TGCAGCGTTGAGCAGGTGATTCAAGAGACCCAGTACTTC.

The chain couples TRBV11-2 to TRBJ2-5; 13 bases map to TRBD2. Germline CDR1 SGHAT, CDR2 FQNNGV. The CDR3 covers 20 residues. Trimming at V came to 1 base and at J to 6 bases, leaving 17 bases not matched to a gene. CDR3 DNA sequence: TGTGCCAGCAGCTTAGGACTAGCGGGGGGTATGTCGGTAGGAGGGAAGACCCAGTACTTC. Translation: CASSLGLAGGMSVGGKTQYF.

This chain connects TRBV24-1 to TRBJ2-1, with 7 bases that match TRBD2. The junction had 6 bases not matched to a gene; V was cut back by 6 bases and J by 8 bases. Germline CDR1 KGHDR, CDR2 SFDVKD. CDR3 length: 13 residues. Here the CDR3 reads CATSRPGGHEQFF. The DNA for the CDR3 is TGTGCCACCAGTCGGCCGGGGGGACATGAGCAGTTCTTC.

At least ten counts were recorded for this clonotype. This chain uses TRBV6-2 or TRBV6-3 with TRBJ1-2; tentative D call: TRBD1 (5 bases). The germline gives CDR1 MNHEY, CDR2 SVGEGT. CDR3 length: 12 residues. The V end was cut by 4 bases, the J end by 7 bases, with 10 bases between. This CDR3 reads CASSFSGTGYTF. The CDR3 DNA follows: TGTGCCAGCAGTTTTTCAGGGACTGGCTACACCTTC.

V and J are TRBV29-1 and TRBJ1-3; D call uncertain. Per the germline V gene, CDR1 is SQVTM and CDR2 is ANQGSEA. The CDR3 runs 13 residues. V was shortened by 6 bases and J by 0 bases, with 9 bases between the two germline ends. In DNA, the CDR3 is TGCAGCGTGGCCGCCAACTCTGGAAACACCATATATTTT. Its translation: CSVAANSGNTIYF.

This clonotype was counted only a few times. The rearrangement links TRBV5-6 to TRBJ2-2; D uncertain. The CDR3 length is 15 residues. Germline loops: CDR1 SGHDT, CDR2 YYEEEE. Trimming took off 4 bases at V and 3 bases at J, with 13 bases between the two ends. Written as DNA, the CDR3 is TGTGCCAGCAGCAGGCTTAGTGTGGACACCGGGGAGCTGTTTTTT. Amino acid sequence: CASSRLSVDTGELFF.

This clonotype was detected ten times or more. This chain links TRBV5-6 with TRBJ2-7, with D maybe TRBD2 (6 bases). Between the trimmed V and J ends, which lost 4 bases and 5 bases, there was a span of 22 bases. Germline-derived CDR1 and CDR2 are SGHDT and YYEEEE. The CDR3 runs to 16 residues. In DNA form, the CDR3 reads TGTGCCAGCAGCCCCACTGCGGGACTCCGGTCCCACGAGCAGTACTTC. Translating gives CASSPTAGLRSHEQYF.

This clonotype was seen repeatedly, ten times or more. The chain has TRBV7-2 and TRBJ1-1; TRBD1 aligns across 9 bases. This CDR3 contains 15 residues. The V gene end was trimmed by 1 base and the J gene end by 8 bases; junction bases not matched to a gene: 8. Germline values: CDR1 SGHTA, CDR2 FQGNSA. The CDR3, as DNA: TGTGCCAGCAGCTTAGTAGGGACAGGGTTGACCGAAGCTTTCTTT. This translates into CASSLVGTGLTEAFF.

This clonotype has only a few counts. This chain links TRBV7-2 with TRBJ1-6, with TRBD1 identical over 9 bases. The CDR3 loop spans 17 amino acids. Germline V gene lookup returns CDR1 SGHTA and CDR2 FQGNSA. V dropped 5 bases and J dropped 7; count of bases not matched to a gene: 12. CDR3 nucleotide sequence: TGTGCCAGCAGCGTGATCCGGGACAGGGCGAGGAATTCACCCCTCCACTTT. This encodes CASSVIRDRARNSPLHF.

The V call is TRBV27, the J call TRBJ1-2; D might be TRBD1 (6 bases). Germline V gene data show CDR1 as MNHEY and CDR2 as SMNVEV (reference sequence). Trimming shortened V by 8 bases and J by 6 bases, and 19 bases separated the two germline ends. The CDR3 loop spans 14 amino acids. The CDR3 is CASAPTRTANGYTF. The CDR3 nucleotides are TGTGCCAGCGCCCCGACGAGGACAGCGAATGGCTACACCTTC.

V and J are TRBV7-9 and TRBJ2-1; 12 positions match TRBD2. The CDR3 loop spans 15 amino acids. Trimming took 5 bases from V and 7 from J; bases not matched to a gene: 6. Germline V CDR1 and CDR2: SEHNR, FQNEAQ (reference sequence). The CDR3 region is CASSRRTSGINEQFF. CDR3 sequence (DNA): TGTGCCAGCAGCAGGAGGACTAGCGGGATAAATGAGCAGTTCTTC. Filled out from reference TRBV7-9 and TRBJ2-1, the complete variable domain reads DTGVSQNPRHKITKRGQNVTFRCDPISEHNRLYWYRQTLGQGPEFLTYFQNEAQLEKSRLLSDRFSAERPKGSFSTLEIQRTEQGDSAMYLCASSRRTSGINEQFFGPGTRLTVL.

This clonotype has at least ten counts. The chain carries TRBV28 and TRBJ2-7; perhaps TRBD2 as D (6 bases). The CDR3 extends over 15 amino acids. The V gene's germline CDR1 is MDHEN and CDR2 SYDVKM. V was cut by 5 bases and J by 6 bases, with 20 bases left in between. The CDR3: CASSTFGGVAREQYF. CDR3 in DNA: TGTGCCAGCAGTACCTTCGGGGGAGTAGCTCGCGAGCAGTACTTC.

This clonotype occurred once. The V call is TRBV28, the J call TRBJ1-2; D is perhaps TRBD1 (5 bases). V dropped 3 bases and J dropped 8 bases, with 10 bases sitting between them. The CDR3 has 12 amino acids. Germline loops: CDR1 MDHEN, CDR2 SYDVKM. CDR3 coding DNA: TGTGCCAGCAGTTTGGGGGGAAGGGGCTACACCTTC. This codes for CASSLGGRGYTF.

The chain uses TRBV2 and TRBJ1-6; 7 bases match TRBD1. V lost 9 bases, J lost 9 bases, and 11 bases stayed unmatched. The length of the CDR3 is 14 residues. Germline V gene data show CDR1 as SNHLY and CDR2 as FYNNEI. DNA for the CDR3: TGTGCCAGGGGAGTGACAGGGAAGGCTTCACCCCTCCACTTT. Its translation is CARGVTGKASPLHF.

The chain uses TRBV6-2 or TRBV6-3 and TRBJ2-7, with D possibly being TRBD2 (6 bases). The CDR3 totals 15 residues. V was clipped by 2 bases and J by 0 bases, with 11 bases between them. From germline, CDR1 is MNHEY and CDR2 SVGEGT. This chain's CDR3 is CASSYAGRYSYEQYF. The CDR3 DNA reads TGTGCCAGCAGTTACGCGGGGCGGTACTCCTACGAGCAGTACTTC.

This clonotype was recorded a few times. The rearrangement uses TRBV29-1 and TRBJ1-2; 11 bases line up with TRBD1. The CDR3 has 15 residues. The junction had 9 bases not matched to a gene; V was cut back by 4 bases and J by 5 bases. Germline V gene lookup returns CDR1 SQVTM and CDR2 ANQGSEA. The CDR3 DNA reads as TGCAGCGTTGCAAAGGGGACAGGGGGTTCGTATGGCTACACCTTC. Protein sequence: CSVAKGTGGSYGYTF.

This clonotype appeared a few times. J is TRBJ1-1 and V is TRBV4-1; D ambiguous. Trimming removed 4 bases at V and 3 bases at J, with 12 bases between. Looked up from germline, CDR1 is MGHRA and CDR2 is YSYEKL. This CDR3 contains 14 residues. The CDR3 loop reads CASSPPASYTEAFF. The CDR3, as DNA: TGCGCCAGCAGCCCCCCCGCCAGCTACACTGAAGCTTTCTTT.

This clonotype has just a few counts. The DNA for the CDR3 is TGTGCCAGTAGTATAAGACCCCAGGGGACGGCCTTTCAGTACTTC. Amino acid sequence: CASSIRPQGTAFQYF. The chain links TRBV19 to TRBJ2-4; maybe TRBD1 (6 bases). V shed 2 bases and J shed 11 bases, with 19 bases lying between them. The CDR3 has 15 residues. Germline CDR1 reads LNHDA; CDR2 reads SQIVND (reference sequence).

V is TRBV5-4 and J is TRBJ1-2; 11 bases align to TRBD1. There are 18 residues in the CDR3. After removal of 0 bases from V and 6 bases from J, the junction contained 13 bases not matched to a gene. Germline CDR1 SGHNT, CDR2 YYREEE (reference sequence). CDR3 DNA: TGTGCCAGCAGCTTGGCGGACAGGGGGCGAAGGGTTGGAGATGGCTACACCTTC. Residues: CASSLADRGRRVGDGYTF.

This clonotype was detected only once. The chain is built from TRBV9 and TRBJ1-1; TRBD1 agrees at 10 bases. This CDR3 has 15 amino acids. V lost 0 bases and J lost 4; bases outside the gene matches: 3. CDR1 and CDR2 from the germline V gene are SGDLS and YYNGEE. In DNA, the CDR3 is TGTGCCAGCAGCGTAGGCCGGACAGGGGGCACTGAAGCTTTCTTT. The encoded protein is CASSVGRTGGTEAFF.

This clonotype has a count of ten or more. The rearrangement joins TRBV6-5 to TRBJ1-5; D is unresolved. The CDR3 covers 16 residues. Germline V gene sequence: CDR1 MNHEY, CDR2 SVGAGI. The V end was cut by 6 bases, the J end by 1 base, with 16 bases between. Here the CDR3 reads CASRNLKGASNQPQHF. CDR3 DNA sequence: TGTGCCAGCAGGAACTTGAAGGGTGCCAGCAATCAGCCCCAGCATTTT.

This chain links TRBV5-4 with TRBJ1-5, with D possibly matching TRBD1 (5 bases). The CDR3 sequence is 14 residues long. The germline V gene has CDR1 SGHNT and CDR2 YYREEE (reference sequence). Trimming cost V 1 base and J 3 bases, with 8 bases left between them. The DNA of the CDR3 is TGTGCCAGCAGCTTGATGGGGGACAATCAGCCCCAGCATTTT. Protein product: CASSLMGDNQPQHF.

This chain uses TRBV10-3 with TRBJ1-6; D unclear. Trimming cost V 2 bases and J 7 bases, with 6 bases left between them. Looked up from germline, CDR1 is ENHRY and CDR2 is SYGVKD. The CDR3 is made up of 13 amino acids. The DNA for the CDR3 is TGTGCCATCAGTGAGGGGAGGAATTCACCCCTCCACTTT. Translating gives CAISEGRNSPLHF.

This clonotype was detected many times. For the CDR3, the DNA is TGCAGCGTTGAGGGCTTGGGAGGACTAGCCTACGAGCAGTACTTC. Translation gives CSVEGLGGLAYEQYF. V usage is TRBV29-1 and J usage is TRBJ2-7; the match to TRBD2 covers 7 bases. CDR1 and CDR2 (germline): SQVTM, ANQGSEA. This CDR3 has 15 residues. Unmatched junction bases numbered 10, after V lost 3 bases and J lost 2 bases.

In this sample, this clonotype turned up a few times. The rearrangement links TRBV20-1 to TRBJ1-6; the D gene is possibly TRBD1 (5 bases). The CDR3 covers 16 residues. CDR1 is DFQATT and CDR2 is SNEGSKA in the germline V gene (reference sequence). V lost 3 bases, J lost 0 bases, and 12 bases lay in between. The CDR3 DNA sequence: TGCAGTGCTAGTCACAGGCAGAGCTCCTATAATTCACCCCTCCACTTT. It is translated as CSASHRQSSYNSPLHF.

The chain is built from TRBV25-1 and TRBJ2-6; no clear D. Germline CDR1 MGHDK, CDR2 SYGVNS. V was clipped by 3 bases and J by 2 bases, with 8 bases between them. The CDR3 is 15 amino acids. This chain's CDR3 is CASSDRFAGANVLTF. In DNA, the CDR3 is TGTGCCAGCAGTGACAGATTCGCTGGGGCCAACGTCCTGACTTTC.

This clonotype has a handful of counts. The CDR3 protein is CSAGPGNGRPSYNEQFF. The CDR3 coding sequence is TGCAGTGCTGGCCCAGGTAACGGGAGGCCCTCCTACAATGAGCAGTTCTTC. The V gene is TRBV20-1, the J gene TRBJ2-1; 7 bases match TRBD2. Germline CDR1 reads DFQATT; CDR2 reads SNEGSKA (reference sequence). After removal of 5 bases from V and 0 bases from J, the junction contained 13 bases not matched to a gene. CDR3 length: 17 amino acids.

The chain combines TRBV4-2 with TRBJ2-7; D tentatively fits TRBD1 or TRBD2 (5 bases each). The CDR3 length is 14 residues. The V gene's germline CDR1 is LGHNA and CDR2 YNFKEQ. Trimming took 0 bases from V and 3 from J, leaving 9 bases between them. The CDR3 sequence is CASSQDGAGYEQYF. CDR3 sequence (DNA): TGTGCCAGCAGCCAAGATGGGGCGGGCTACGAGCAGTACTTC.

V is TRBV24-1 and J is TRBJ2-5, with a weak D call TRBD2 (5 bases). Per germline, CDR1 KGHDR and CDR2 SFDVKD. Between the trimmed V and J ends, which lost 3 bases and 5 bases, there was a span of 15 bases. The CDR3 is 15 residues long. This CDR3 is CATSDAGPGGETQYF. CDR3 DNA sequence: TGTGCCACCAGTGATGCGGGCCCCGGCGGGGAGACCCAGTACTTC.

The table lists this clonotype with a few counts. The junction shows a germline mismatch at one end, possibly a read error. This chain connects TRBV28 to TRBJ2-7; 11 bases fit TRBD2. The germline gives CDR1 MDHEN, CDR2 SYDVKM. The CDR3 extends over 11 amino acids. As DNA, the CDR3 is TGTGCCGCTGGGACTAGCGGCACCCGGGACTTC. Residues: CAAGTSGTRDF.